The rows below give T cell receptor beta chains drawn from one sample of a study of cytomegalovirus exposure and HLA in healthy donors. Repertoires were generated with immunoSEQ multiplex PCR, while TCRdb's copy carries only in-frame clones and drops some. The sample contains 100,000 to 150,000 clones, around 70% of which appear only once. Sequencing used PBMCs. These receptors were collected from a woman aged 55-70 years in good health and CMV-seropositive. Both conserved end residues are part of each CDR3. The D gene is left open where the match is weak. The size entry is marked missing in some rows and otherwise reads once, few, many or a size class.

V gene	clone size	D gene	J gene	CDR3 DNA	CDR3 protein
TRBV5-1	-	-	TRBJ2-2	TGCGCCAGCAGCGGAAGCACAGGGAGCACCGGGGAGCTGTTTTTT	CASSGSTGSTGELFF
TRBV5-4	-	-	TRBJ2-3	TGTGCCAGCAGCCAACCGGGGGGCACAGATACGCAGTATTTT	CASSQPGGTDTQYF
TRBV7-3	-	TRBD2	TRBJ2-3	TGTGCCAGCAGTCACGGGGGGGATACGCAGTATTTT	CASSHGGDTQYF
TRBV14	-	TRBD1	TRBJ2-7	TGTGCCAGCAGCCAGGGACAGGGAAGCACCTACGAGCAGTACTTC	CASSQGQGSTYEQYF
TRBV2	-	-	TRBJ1-2	TGTGCCACCCAGGGTGTCGGCTATGGCTACACCTTC	CATQGVGYGYTF
TRBV5-4	few	TRBD1	TRBJ1-2	TGTGCCGCGTCTCCCCGCGGGACAGGCATTGGCTACACCTTC	CAASPRGTGIGYTF
TRBV6-1	-	TRBD1	TRBJ2-3	TGTGCCAGCAGCCACCCGGGACAGGGCACAGATACGCAGTATTTT	CASSHPGQGTDTQYF
TRBV21-1	-	-	TRBJ1-1	TGTGCCAGCAGCACCCGGGTGGGGAACACTGAAGCTTTCTTT	CASSTRVGNTEAFF
TRBV6-4	-	TRBD1	TRBJ2-7	TGTGCCAGCAGCGCCGACAGGGGGTACGAGCAGTACTTC	CASSADRGYEQYF
TRBV5-1	-	TRBD1	TRBJ1-2	TGCGCCAGCAGCCCGGGGACAGCTGGGGCTGGCTACACCTTC	CASSPGTAGAGYTF
TRBV27	few	TRBD1	TRBJ2-3	TGTGCCAGCGGATCATGGACAGGGGTCACAGATACGCAGTATTTT	CASGSWTGVTDTQYF
TRBV25-1	once	-	TRBJ2-7	TGTGCCAGCAGTGAAACGACACATAGGGGCGAGCAGTACTTC	CASSETTHRGEQYF
TRBV5-1	-	TRBD1	TRBJ2-7	TGCGCCAGCAGCTTGGTCCCCGGGACAGGGGGTGGTGAGCAGTACTTC	CASSLVPGTGGGEQYF
TRBV11-2	-	TRBD2	TRBJ2-1	TGTGCCAGCAGCTTCCTTAGCGGGGGGCTTCACAATGAGCAGTTCTTC	CASSFLSGGLHNEQFF
TRBV6-5	once	TRBD1	TRBJ1-2	TGTGCCAGCAGTTACTCGTCCCGGGACAGCTATGGCTACACCTTC	CASSYSSRDSYGYTF
TRBV2	-	-	TRBJ1-6	TGTGCCAGCAGTGAAGACCCCCGGGGAGGTGCCCTCCACTTT	CASSEDPRGGALHF
TRBV21-1	-	-	TRBJ2-7	TGTGCCAGCAGTCAAAAGGGACAGGGGGCCCACGAGCAGTACTTC	CASSQKGQGAHEQYF
TRBV2	-	-	TRBJ1-2	TGTGCCAGCAGTGAATCGAACTATGGCTACACCTTC	CASSESNYGYTF
TRBV18	-	-	TRBJ1-2	TGTGCCAGCTCACCCCCCCAGAAACATGGCTACACCTTC	CASSPPQKHGYTF
TRBV5-4	-	TRBD1	TRBJ1-1	TGTGCCAGCAGCTGGCAGGGGGCGAGGAACACTGAAGCTTTCTTT	CASSWQGARNTEAFF
TRBV4-1	few	TRBD1	TRBJ1-2	TGCGCCAGCAGCCAAGATCCAGGACAGGGAGGTGGCTACACCTTC	CASSQDPGQGGGYTF
TRBV15	-	-	TRBJ1-1	TGTGCCACCAGCAGAAACAGGGTTGCTGCGGACACTGAAGCTTTCTTT	CATSRNRVAADTEAFF